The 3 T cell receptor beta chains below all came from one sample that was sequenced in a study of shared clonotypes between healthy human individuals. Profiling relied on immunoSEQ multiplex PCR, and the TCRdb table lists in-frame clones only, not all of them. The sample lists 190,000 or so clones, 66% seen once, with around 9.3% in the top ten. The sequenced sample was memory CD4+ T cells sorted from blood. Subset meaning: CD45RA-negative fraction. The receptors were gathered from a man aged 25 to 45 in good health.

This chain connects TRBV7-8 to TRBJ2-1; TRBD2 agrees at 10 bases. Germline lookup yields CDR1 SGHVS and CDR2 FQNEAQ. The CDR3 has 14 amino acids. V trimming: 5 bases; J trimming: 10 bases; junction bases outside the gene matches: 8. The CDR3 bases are TGTGCCAGCAGCCTCCGGGCTAGCGGGGGAGAGCAGTTCTTC. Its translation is CASSLRASGGEQFF.

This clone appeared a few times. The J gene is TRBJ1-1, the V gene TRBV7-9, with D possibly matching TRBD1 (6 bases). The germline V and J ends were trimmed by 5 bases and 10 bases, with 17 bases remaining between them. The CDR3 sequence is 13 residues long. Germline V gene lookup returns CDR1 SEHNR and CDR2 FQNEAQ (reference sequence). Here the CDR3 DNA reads TGTGCCAGCAGCCAAGGAGGGGGGAGAGTAGCTTTCTTT. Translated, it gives CASSQGGGRVAFF.

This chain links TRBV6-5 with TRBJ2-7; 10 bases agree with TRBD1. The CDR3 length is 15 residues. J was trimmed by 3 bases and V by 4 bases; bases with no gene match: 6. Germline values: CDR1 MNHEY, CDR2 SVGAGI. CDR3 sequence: CASSSPGQGFYEQYF. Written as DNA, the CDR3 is TGTGCCAGCAGTTCCCCGGGACAGGGGTTCTACGAGCAGTACTTC.